The 13 T cell receptor beta chains listed next were all sequenced from one sample in a study of T-cell reconstitution after alpha-beta-depleted transplantation in children. Molecular barcoding with unique molecular identifiers was used for the TCRbeta library. TCRdb called the PCR reads again in MiXCR, with one record for every CDR3 protein. Here the sample spans fewer than 150,000 distinct CDR3 sequences, more than 9.5% being singletons. The sequences come from PBMCs, mostly from graft donor cells, collected 180 days after TCRalphabeta/CD19-depleted stem cell transplant. The receptor set was obtained from a girl under two years old who had a stem cell transplant for combined immunodeficiency, so the T cells may come from the graft donor.

The genes are TRBV20-1 and TRBJ1-6; no definite D call. The CDR3 contains 13 residues. Trimming stripped 6 bases from V and 10 bases from J, with 16 bases between. Germline V gene data show CDR1 as DFQATT and CDR2 as SNEGSKA (reference sequence). The DNA for the CDR3 is TGCAGTGCCCCGCCCGGGGAGGGATCACCCCTCCACTTT. It encodes CSAPPGEGSPLHF.

This clonotype came up many times. The chain has TRBV28 and TRBJ2-1, with D hard to call. Per germline, CDR1 MDHEN and CDR2 SYDVKM. V lost 6 bases to trimming and J lost 6 bases, with 9 bases between them. The CDR3 loop spans 12 amino acids. The CDR3 DNA reads as TGTGCCAGCAGCCTTCGTCCCAATGAGCAGTTCTTC. It specifies CASSLRPNEQFF.

There are many counts of this clonotype. The chain recombines TRBV20-1 with TRBJ1-4, with D possibly TRBD1 on 5 matching bases. The V and J ends lost 1 base and 8 bases respectively, with 14 bases between them. Per the germline V gene, CDR1 is DFQATT and CDR2 is SNEGSKA (reference sequence). The CDR3 has 14 residues. CDR3 bases: TGCAGTGCTAGAGCTGGAGAGGGGAGGGAAAAACTGTTTTTT. Protein product: CSARAGEGREKLFF.

Note on this clonotype: A clone one base away is much larger, so this may be a read error. The chain links TRBV5-1 to TRBJ2-7, with TRBD2 matching 8 bases. The CDR3 is 15 amino acids. Germline assignment: CDR1 SGHRS and CDR2 YFSETQ. Trimming at V came to 7 bases and at J to 6 bases, leaving 15 bases not matched to a gene. DNA for the CDR3: TGCGCCAGCTCCTCTAACCCAGCGGGAGCGGCCGAGCAGTACTTC. Amino acids: CASSSNPAGAAEQYF.

The table lists this clonotype with many counts. The rearrangement uses TRBV12-3 or TRBV12-4 and TRBJ2-3, with 8 bases lining up with TRBD2. The CDR3 has 16 residues. The V segment lost 4 bases and the J segment 4 bases; nucleotides outside the gene matches: 10. DNA for the CDR3: TGTGCCAGCAGTTCCACCAGCGGGAGCTCGGCAGATACGCAGTATTTT. Encoded protein: CASSSTSGSSADTQYF.

The V and J genes are TRBV7-3 and TRBJ2-1; 8 bases are a match to TRBD2. The V gene end was trimmed by 4 bases and the J gene end by 3 bases; junction bases not matched to a gene: 5. The CDR3 runs 15 residues. CDR1 SGHTA and CDR2 FQGTGA come from the germline V gene. As DNA, the CDR3 is TGTGCCAGCAGCTCAGGACTAGCCGTCTACAATGAGCAGTTCTTC. Translating it yields CASSSGLAVYNEQFF.

V is TRBV5-1 and J is TRBJ2-5, with 7 bases fitting TRBD2. Germline V CDR1 and CDR2: SGHRS, YFSETQ. This CDR3 has 16 residues. The trim removed 0 bases at V and 2 bases at J, leaving 7 bases unmatched. For the CDR3, the DNA is TGCGCCAGCAGCTTGGGACTAGCAAATCTACAAGAGACCCAGTACTTC. It specifies CASSLGLANLQETQYF.

The V call is TRBV7-2, the J call TRBJ2-4; 8 bases map to TRBD1. The CDR3 covers 16 residues. Germline loops: CDR1 SGHTA, CDR2 FQGNSA. V lost 5 bases and J lost 0; bases outside the gene matches: 6. In DNA form, the CDR3 reads TGTGCCAGCAGCCCTAGGACAGGGCTAGCCAAAAACATTCAGTACTTC. Its translation is CASSPRTGLAKNIQYF.

The rearrangement uses TRBV28 and TRBJ2-6, with 10 bases that match TRBD1. The CDR3 loop spans 19 amino acids. CDR1 and CDR2 (germline): MDHEN, SYDVKM. J gave up 0 bases and V 2 bases, and 7 bases lay outside the gene matches. The CDR3 spells CASSLLGDRGDSGANVLTF. CDR3 nucleotide sequence: TGTGCCAGCAGTTTACTCGGGGACAGGGGTGACTCTGGGGCCAACGTCCTGACTTTC.

V and J are TRBV14 and TRBJ2-7; TRBD1 aligns across 11 bases. CDR3 length equals 16 residues. With 4 bases clipped from V and 2 bases from J, the junction kept 7 bases outside the gene matches. Germline CDR1 and CDR2: SGHDN and FVKESK. CDR3 sequence reads: CASSLLKGQGAYEQYF. Written as DNA, the CDR3 is TGTGCCAGCAGCCTTCTAAAGGGACAGGGGGCCTACGAGCAGTACTTC. The whole variable domain, filled in from reference TRBV14 and TRBJ2-7, reads EAGVTQFPSHSVIEKGQTVTLRCDPISGHDNLYWYRRVMGKEIKFLLHFVKESKQDESGMPNNRFLAERTGGTYSTLKVQPAELEDSGVYFCASSLLKGQGAYEQYFGPGTRLTVT.

The sample holds many counts of this clonotype. The rearrangement uses TRBV9 and TRBJ2-7; no definite D call. The ends were cut back, 3 bases at V and 7 bases at J, with 14 bases in the middle. CDR1 is SGDLS and CDR2 is YYNGEE in the germline V gene. There are 13 residues in the CDR3. In DNA form, the CDR3 reads TGTGCCAGCAGCGCCTTATTGAGTCGAGAGCAGTACTTC. Its protein product is CASSALLSREQYF.

This rearrangement joins TRBV7-8 to TRBJ2-1, with D unclear. CDR3 length: 15 residues. Germline V lookup: CDR1 SGHVS, CDR2 FQNEAQ. V shed 5 bases and J shed 2 bases, with 13 bases lying between them. The DNA for the CDR3 is TGTGCCAGCAGCCTAAGCCGGCTAACCTACAATGAGCAGTTCTTC. Translation gives CASSLSRLTYNEQFF.

This clonotype turned up a few times. The chain recombines TRBV3-1 with TRBJ1-5; D is uncertain. This CDR3 has 13 amino acids. Germline lookup yields CDR1 LGHDT and CDR2 YNNKEL (reference sequence). The V and J ends lost 4 bases and 5 bases respectively, with 9 bases between them. CDR3 loop: CASSPGIDQPQHF. DNA for the CDR3: TGTGCCAGCAGCCCCGGCATAGATCAGCCCCAGCATTTT.